These T cell receptor beta chains were read from a single sample in a study of T cells expressing NK-cell markers. TCRdb re-called the 5' RACE reads and gives one entry per CDR3 protein, without DNA. Across roughly 390,000 distinct CDR3 sequences, the top ten clones capture roughly 5.5% of the sample. The sequenced material came from blood T cells: a sorted CD56 or NKG2C T cell subset, CD4+ or CD8+ T cells, or bulk PBMC T cells (not recorded which). The source is a man aged 18-70 years in good health. CDR3s include the opening cysteine and the closing phenylalanine or tryptophan.

>TRBV20-1|TRBJ1-5
CSAAGGLGQPQHF
>TRBV7-2|TRBJ2-7
CASSPAGGALSYEQYF
>TRBV3-1|TRBJ1-4
CASSRQGERNEKLFF
>TRBV20-1|TRBJ1-2
CSARGTGGLNYGYTF
>TRBV5-1|TRBJ1-4
CASKRDRRNEKLFF
>TRBV27|TRBJ2-7
CASSFERGPYEQYF
>TRBV6-1|TRBJ2-7
CASSAYGREYGQYF
>TRBV29-1|TRBJ2-3
CSVVPSRSTDTQYF
>TRBV5-1|TRBJ1-2
CASSLAPASSYGYTF
>TRBV30|TRBJ1-5
CAWSVRAGGRNQPQHF